The 30 T cell receptor beta chains listed next were all sequenced from one sample in a study of regulatory T cells in long-lasting Graves disease. Time point described: newly diagnosed GD, antithyroid drugs for less than 3 months. RNA extracted from PBMCs served as the sequencing template. The TCR beta library used iRepertoire HTBI primers with Arm-PCR amplification of CDR3. TCRdb itself ran the multiplex PCR reads through MiXCR, one entry per CDR3 protein. The table has hundreds of thousands of distinct CDR3 sequences, 15% to 20% seen once. These data are also associated with another study on T cells in Graves' hyperthyroidism and ophthalmopathy.

The material sequenced was peripheral blood mononuclear cells (PBMCs), taken at new diagnosis, from a patient treated with antithyroid drugs. The receptors were sampled from a young woman with Graves disease.

V gene TRBV19 combines with J gene TRBJ2-7, with TRBD2 identical over 10 bases. The CDR3 covers 13 residues. Germline values: CDR1 LNHDA, CDR2 SQIVND (reference sequence). The junction had 8 bases not matched to a gene; V was cut back by 10 bases and J by 5 bases. The DNA of the CDR3 is TGTGCCACCTCAGCGGGAGGGCGGAACGAGCAGTACTTC. Its translation is CATSAGGRNEQYF.

This clonotype was seen many times. The V and J genes are TRBV20-1 and TRBJ2-3, with 9 bases matching TRBD2. V shed 1 base and J 1 base; nucleotides not matched to a gene: 9. Germline V lookup: CDR1 DFQATT, CDR2 SNEGSKA (reference sequence). There are 17 residues in the CDR3. CDR3 amino acids: CSARGWGASGGTDTQYF. CDR3 coding DNA: TGCAGTGCTAGAGGTTGGGGAGCTAGCGGGGGCACAGATACGCAGTATTTT.

This clonotype has ten or more counts. The genes are TRBV12-3 or TRBV12-4 and TRBJ2-1, with 13 positions matching TRBD2. CDR3 length: 16 amino acids. J lost 2 bases, V lost 5 bases, and 3 bases had no gene match. The DNA for the CDR3 is TGTGCCAGCAGTCCAGGGACTAGCGGGACCTACAATGAGCAGTTCTTC. Translating gives CASSPGTSGTYNEQFF.

At least ten counts were recorded for this clonotype. CDR3 residues: CASSKGDPYEQYF. DNA for the CDR3: TGTGCCAGCAGCAAGGGAGACCCCTACGAGCAGTACTTC. The chain couples TRBV2 to TRBJ2-7, with D tentatively TRBD2 (5 bases). Germline V gives CDR1 SNHLY, CDR2 FYNNEI. The CDR3 covers 13 residues. V was pared by 6 bases and J by 2 bases, with 11 bases between.

This clonotype was seen a handful of times. The chain has TRBV30 and TRBJ2-3, with 9 bases matching TRBD1. The germline gives CDR1 GTSNPN, CDR2 SVGIG (reference sequence). There are 14 residues in the CDR3. V was clipped by 4 bases and J by 4 bases; unmatched bases: 6. CDR3 sequence (DNA): TGTGCCTGGACCGGGACAGGGTTTGCAGATACGCAGTATTTT. Residues: CAWTGTGFADTQYF. Full variable domain (rest looked up from reference TRBV30 and TRBJ2-3): SQTIHQWPATLVQPVGSPLSLECTVEGTSNPNLYWYRQAAGRGLQLLFYSVGIGQISSEVPQNLSASRPQDRQFILSSKKLLLSDSGFYLCAWTGTGFADTQYFGPGTRLTVL.

This clonotype was counted a few times. The genes are TRBV28 and TRBJ2-7; 7 bases map to TRBD1. V was pared by 6 bases and J by 4 bases, with 15 bases of the junction left unmatched. CDR3 length equals 16 residues. Germline CDR1 and CDR2: MDHEN and SYDVKM. The CDR3 DNA follows: TGTGCCAGCAGATTCGGTCAGGGGGTATCCACTTACGAGCAGTACTTC. This gives the protein CASRFGQGVSTYEQYF.

This chain joins TRBV30 and TRBJ2-5; no definite D call. Trimming took off 2 bases at V and 2 bases at J, with 15 bases between the two ends. The CDR3 consists of 15 residues. Germline CDR1 is GTSNPN and CDR2 is SVGIG (reference sequence). CDR3: CAWSLRAGSQETQYF. The CDR3 DNA sequence: TGTGCCTGGAGTTTACGAGCCGGATCGCAAGAGACCCAGTACTTC.

The chain couples TRBV20-1 to TRBJ2-1; 11 nucleotides agree with TRBD2. J gave up 7 bases and V 0 bases, and 2 bases lay outside the gene matches. Germline CDR1 is DFQATT and CDR2 is SNEGSKA (reference sequence). The CDR3 runs to 14 residues. CDR3 sequence: CSAREIAGGNEQFF. The CDR3 region has the DNA TGCAGTGCTAGAGAGATAGCGGGAGGGAATGAGCAGTTCTTC.

V is TRBV30 and J is TRBJ1-6; D unclear. V dropped 0 bases and J dropped 9 bases, with 15 bases sitting between them. The V gene's germline CDR1 is GTSNPN and CDR2 SVGIG (reference sequence). The CDR3 length is 15 residues. The CDR3 is CAWSVPRGRTSPLHF. The DNA for the CDR3 is TGTGCCTGGAGTGTACCGAGAGGGCGGACTTCACCCCTCCACTTT.

On this clonotype itself: A read error may be the cause here, since a much bigger clone is one base away. The rearrangement uses TRBV28 and TRBJ2-7, with D hard to call. The CDR3 totals 12 residues. The germline V gene has CDR1 MDHEN and CDR2 SYDVKM. For the CDR3, the DNA is TGTGCCAGCAGTTACGGTCCCTACGAGCACTACTTC. Encoded protein: CASSYGPYEHYF.

In its sample, this clonotype was seen a few times. The chain joins TRBV6-2 or TRBV6-3 to TRBJ2-1; no firm D call. CDR3 length: 13 residues. From germline, CDR1 is MNHEY and CDR2 SVGEGT. V shed 7 bases and J shed 7 bases, with 14 bases lying between them. The CDR3 DNA sequence: TGTGCCAGCAAAGGCCGTTCCGGGAATGAGCAGTTCTTC. Translation: CASKGRSGNEQFF.

This clonotype has just a few counts. V is TRBV5-1 and J is TRBJ1-2; D remains ambiguous. Germline V gene sequence: CDR1 SGHRS, CDR2 YFSETQ. V was shortened by 5 bases and J by 12 bases, with 26 bases between the two germline ends. The CDR3 totals 15 residues. The CDR3 DNA sequence: TGCGCCAGCAGTCCCGTGCGGGCCAGCCGGGATAAGAACACCTTC. This sequence encodes CASSPVRASRDKNTF.

CDR3 DNA sequence: TGTGCCAGCAGCTTGGATCTCGCAGGGGGCTACGAGCAGTACTTC. Its translation: CASSLDLAGGYEQYF. The chain links TRBV5-5 to TRBJ2-7, with 7 bases lining up with TRBD1. The junction had 6 bases not matched to a gene; V was cut back by 0 bases and J by 3 bases. This CDR3 comprises 15 residues. Germline assignment: CDR1 SGHKS and CDR2 YYEKEE (reference sequence).

This clonotype has ten or more counts. The V and J genes are TRBV10-3 and TRBJ1-1; 7 nucleotides align to TRBD1. The CDR3 runs 14 residues. V lost 5 bases, J lost 8 bases, and 11 bases stayed unmatched. CDR1 ENHRY and CDR2 SYGVKD come from the germline V gene. CDR3 amino acids: CAISLSAGTAEAFF. Here the CDR3 DNA reads TGTGCCATCAGTTTAAGCGCCGGGACAGCCGAAGCTTTCTTT.

Many counts were recorded for this clonotype. This chain links TRBV27 with TRBJ1-1; D perhaps matches TRBD1 (5 bases). V shed 6 bases and J shed 0 bases, with 14 bases lying between them. The CDR3 has 15 amino acids. Germline assignment: CDR1 MNHEY and CDR2 SMNVEV (reference sequence). CDR3 in DNA: TGTGCCAGCAGCTCCATGCGGGGACTGAACACTGAAGCTTTCTTT. This sequence encodes CASSSMRGLNTEAFF.

The rearrangement uses TRBV7-9 and TRBJ2-7, with 9 bases identical to TRBD1. Trimming at V came to 5 bases and at J to 7 bases, leaving 9 bases not matched to a gene. The CDR3 totals 14 residues. The germline V gene has CDR1 SEHNR and CDR2 FQNEAQ (reference sequence). CDR3 protein: CASSPWDRVWEQYF. In DNA form, the CDR3 reads TGTGCCAGCAGCCCCTGGGACAGGGTATGGGAGCAGTACTTC.

This clonotype was found many times. The rearrangement links TRBV24-1 to TRBJ1-2, with D possibly TRBD1 on 5 matching bases. Trimming pared 4 bases from V and 5 bases from J, leaving 13 bases between. The CDR3 contains 14 residues. CDR1 and CDR2 from the germline V gene are KGHDR and SFDVKD. Here the CDR3 reads CATSETGADYGYTF. DNA of the CDR3: TGTGCCACCAGTGAGACCGGGGCCGATTATGGCTACACCTTC.

This clonotype turned up a few times. The gene calls are TRBV19 and TRBJ1-1; D unresolved. Germline CDR1 and CDR2: LNHDA and SQIVND (reference sequence). The CDR3 spans 13 residues. Trimming left V 7 bases short and J 0 bases short, with 9 bases between. The CDR3 here is CASTRQLNTEAFF. Here the CDR3 DNA reads TGTGCCAGTACGCGGCAGCTGAACACTGAAGCTTTCTTT. Based on the CDR3 plus reference TRBV19 and TRBJ1-1, the full variable domain is DGGITQSPKYLFRKEGQNVTLSCEQNLNHDAMYWYRQDPGQGLRLIYYSQIVNDFQKGDIAEGYSVSREKKESFPLTVTSAQKNPTAFYLCASTRQLNTEAFFGQGTRLTVV.

This clonotype has at least ten counts. This rearrangement joins TRBV6-2 or TRBV6-3 to TRBJ2-5, with D maybe TRBD1 (6 bases). CDR1 MNHEY and CDR2 SVGEGT come from the germline V gene. This CDR3 is built from 13 residues. Trimming removed 5 bases at V and 3 bases at J, with 10 bases between. The CDR3 loop reads CASSRGGEETQYF. In DNA, the CDR3 is TGTGCCAGCAGTAGAGGGGGAGAAGAGACCCAGTACTTC.

This clonotype was counted many times. The chain uses TRBV29-1 and TRBJ2-5, with TRBD2 identical over 10 bases. With V trimmed by 0 bases and J by 4 bases, 8 bases remained unmatched. In germline, CDR1 is SQVTM, CDR2 ANQGSEA. CDR3 length: 16 residues. CDR3 sequence: CSVEDLPGLARETQYF. CDR3 DNA: TGCAGCGTTGAAGATCTTCCGGGACTAGCGAGAGAGACCCAGTACTTC.

This clonotype was seen repeatedly, ten times or more. This chain links TRBV20-1 with TRBJ1-1; D perhaps matches TRBD1 (5 bases). The CDR3 consists of 13 residues. The germline CDR1 and CDR2 sequences are DFQATT and SNEGSKA (reference sequence). The V end was cut by 5 bases, the J end by 1 base, with 11 bases between. CDR3 in DNA: TGCAGTGCTGGACCGCAGGGGAACACTGAAGCTTTCTTT. As protein: CSAGPQGNTEAFF.

This clonotype has ten or more counts. The chain employs TRBV12-3 or TRBV12-4 and TRBJ2-7, with 8 bases fitting TRBD2. V lost 4 bases to trimming and J lost 3 bases; unmatched junction nucleotides: 5. This CDR3 spans 14 amino acids. The CDR3 region is CASSSRTSGYEQYF. The CDR3 bases are TGTGCCAGCAGTTCCCGTACTAGCGGCTACGAGCAGTACTTC.

This clonotype has just a few counts. This sequence joins TRBV7-3 and TRBJ2-3; D is unclear. CDR1 is SGHTA and CDR2 is FQGTGA in the germline V gene. Deletions cut 8 bases from V and 3 bases from J, with 18 bases between. This CDR3 comprises 15 residues. CDR3 in DNA: TGTGCCAGCTCACACGGCAGGAGTTCAACAGATACGCAGTATTTT. The encoded protein is CASSHGRSSTDTQYF.

In this sample, this clonotype turned up a few times. A much more abundant neighbour one base away suggests this may be a read error. In this CDR3 the conserved last residue, phenylalanine or tryptophan, is missing, so a read error is likely. The rearrangement joins TRBV28 to TRBJ2-1; D is possibly TRBD2 (6 bases). This CDR3 is built from 14 residues. The V gene's germline CDR1 is MDHEN and CDR2 SYDVKM. The CDR3 bases are TGTGCTTCGGAGGGCCAGGGAAAGTTCAATGAGCAGTTCTCC. Translating it yields CASEGQGKFNEQFS.

This clonotype has only a few counts. V is TRBV20-1 and J is TRBJ1-4; D gene ambiguous. The CDR3 spans 11 residues. In germline, CDR1 is DFQATT, CDR2 SNEGSKA (reference sequence). Trimming took off 5 bases at V and 8 bases at J, with 9 bases between the two ends. The CDR3 coding sequence is TGCAGTGCTCCTCAGTGGGAAAAACTGTTTTTT. Translating gives CSAPQWEKLFF.

The chain uses TRBV2 and TRBJ1-1; D gene unclear. Trimming removed 1 base at V and 11 bases at J, with 11 bases between. The CDR3 has 12 amino acids. Germline values: CDR1 SNHLY, CDR2 FYNNEI. This chain's CDR3 is CASSEGGIKAFF. For the CDR3, the DNA is TGTGCCAGCAGTGAAGGTGGGATTAAGGCTTTCTTT.

This clonotype was seen repeatedly, ten times or more. J is TRBJ2-7 and V is TRBV28, with D hard to call. The germline gives CDR1 MDHEN, CDR2 SYDVKM. Trimming shortened V by 5 bases and J by 3 bases, and 8 bases separated the two germline ends. CDR3 length: 12 amino acids. In nucleotides, the CDR3 is TGTGCCAGCAGTATCCAGGTCTACGAGCAGTACTTC. It yields the protein CASSIQVYEQYF.

The chain uses TRBV4-1 and TRBJ1-2; D call uncertain. The CDR3 is made up of 17 amino acids. The ends were cut back, 2 bases at V and 1 base at J, with 17 bases in the middle. Germline loops: CDR1 MGHRA, CDR2 YSYEKL. CDR3 region: CASSQHIIRGVNYGYTF. CDR3 bases: TGCGCCAGCAGCCAACATATAATTCGCGGGGTTAACTATGGCTACACCTTC.

This clonotype was detected ten times or more. V is TRBV11-2 and J is TRBJ2-7; D unresolved. Between the trimmed V and J ends, which lost 3 bases and 4 bases, there was a span of 19 bases. Germline lookup yields CDR1 SGHAT and CDR2 FQNNGV. The CDR3 loop spans 16 amino acids. CDR3 in DNA: TGTGCCAGCAGCTTGCTTCTGATGTCCTCCAGGTACGAGCAGTACTTC. Translation gives CASSLLLMSSRYEQYF. Using reference TRBV11-2 and TRBJ2-7 for the parts outside the CDR3, the full variable domain is EAGVAQSPRYKIIEKRQSVAFWCNPISGHATLYWYQQILGQGPKLLIQFQNNGVVDDSQLPKDRFSAERLKGVDSTLKIQPAKLEDSAVYLCASSLLLMSSRYEQYFGPGTRLTVT.

The rearrangement joins TRBV6-2 or TRBV6-3 to TRBJ1-1; D uncertain. Between the trimmed V and J ends, which lost 3 bases and 3 bases, there was a span of 14 bases. CDR1 and CDR2 (germline): MNHEY, SVGEGT. The CDR3 spans 15 residues. The CDR3 here is CASSYGSEIHTEAFF. For the CDR3, the DNA is TGTGCCAGCAGTTATGGGTCCGAAATCCACACTGAAGCTTTCTTT.